A single sample gave rise to the 10 T cell receptor beta chains below, sequenced in a study of T cell responses to AZD1222 COVID-19 vaccine. The protocol was immunoSEQ multiplex PCR, while the TCRdb copy is restricted to in-frame clones and leaves out a portion. This table has some 120,000 clones, approximately 85% appearing once. Material: peripheral blood, obtained 28 days after the second AZD1222 dose. All receptors come from an adult who received the AZD1222 COVID-19 vaccine.

This clone was recorded a few times. CDR3 sequence reads: CASKDGGMNTGELFF. For the CDR3, the DNA is TGTGCCAGCAAGGACGGGGGAATGAACACCGGGGAGCTGTTTTTT. The rearrangement joins TRBV9 to TRBJ2-2; tentatively, D is TRBD2 (6 bases). This CDR3 comprises 15 residues. CDR1 SGDLS and CDR2 YYNGEE come from the germline V gene. Deletions cut 6 bases from V and 1 base from J, with 13 bases between.

In this sample, this clone turned up many times. For the CDR3, the DNA is TGCAGTGCTAGTCAGGGTAAAAACGAGCAGTACTTC. Protein: CSASQGKNEQYF. This chain uses TRBV20-1 with TRBJ2-7, with D maybe TRBD1 (5 bases). Trimming left V 3 bases short and J 5 bases short, with 11 bases between. CDR1 and CDR2 from the germline V gene are DFQATT and SNEGSKA (reference sequence). CDR3 size: 12 residues.

The gene calls are TRBV3-1 (or the pseudogene TRBV3-2) and TRBJ2-2; D not certain. Per germline, CDR1 LGHDT and CDR2 YNNKEL (reference sequence). Trimming took off 4 bases at V and 13 bases at J, with 13 bases between the two ends. The CDR3 consists of 12 residues. Written as DNA, the CDR3 is TGTGCCAGCAGCCTGCAGGACCGACTGCTGTTTTTT. Its protein product is CASSLQDRLLFF.

The chain combines TRBV5-8 with TRBJ2-1; D is undetermined. V was shortened by 0 bases and J by 14 bases, with 18 bases between the two germline ends. CDR3 length equals 14 residues. From germline, CDR1 is SGHTS and CDR2 YDEGEE. CDR3 region: CASSLAASWVGEFF. DNA of the CDR3: TGTGCCAGCAGCTTGGCCGCGTCCTGGGTTGGGGAGTTCTTC.

In nucleotides, the CDR3 is TGCGCCAGCGGACAGGGGGCCCACTATGGCTACACCTTC. Its protein is CASGQGAHYGYTF. The chain carries TRBV5-1 and TRBJ1-2, with 11 bases that match TRBD1. Germline V gives CDR1 SGHRS, CDR2 YFSETQ. With 7 bases clipped from V and 3 bases from J, the junction kept 2 bases outside the gene matches. This CDR3 spans 13 amino acids.

This sequence joins TRBV10-1 and TRBJ2-3; possibly TRBD2 for D (5 bases). In germline, CDR1 is WNHNN, CDR2 SYGVQD (reference sequence). The CDR3 is 14 residues long. Trimming pared 5 bases from V and 6 bases from J, leaving 15 bases between. CDR3 bases: TGCGCCAGCAGTCGGACTTCCCCCTGGGATACGCAGTATTTT. Protein: CASSRTSPWDTQYF.

The chain has TRBV6-2 or TRBV6-3 and TRBJ1-1; the D is unclear. V lost 3 bases, J lost 4 bases, and 15 bases lay in between. From germline, CDR1 is MNHEY and CDR2 SVGEGT. The CDR3 loop spans 15 amino acids. This CDR3 reads CASSYATVRGTEAFF. The DNA of the CDR3 is TGTGCCAGCAGTTATGCCACGGTTCGCGGCACTGAAGCTTTCTTT.

Points on this clone: No conserved phenylalanine or tryptophan ends this CDR3, so it is likely a read error. The limits of the CDR3 on the DNA are not certain, so only TCRdb's listed CDR3 is given. The V gene is TRBV7-2, the J gene TRBJ1-2. The CDR3 has 10 residues if both end residues are counted. CDR1 and CDR2 (germline): SGHTA, FQGNSA. CDR3 loop: CASSLASQGL.

This rearrangement joins TRBV19 to TRBJ1-2, with TRBD1 as a possible D gene (5 bases). The germline V gene encodes CDR1 LNHDA and CDR2 SQIVND (reference sequence). Trimming shortened V by 7 bases and J by 3 bases, and 9 bases separated the two germline ends. The CDR3 sequence is 12 residues long. CDR3 residues: CASTDSYYGYTF. The CDR3 region has the DNA TGTGCCAGTACTGACAGCTACTATGGCTACACCTTC.

On this clone itself: This same CDR3 is encoded by further DNA sequences in the sample. The chain recombines TRBV3-1 (or the pseudogene TRBV3-2) with TRBJ1-5, with 8 nucleotides matching TRBD1. The CDR3 sequence is 14 residues long. Germline CDR1 reads LGHDT; CDR2 reads YNNKEL (reference sequence). J was trimmed by 6 bases and V by 4 bases; bases with no gene match: 5. In DNA form, the CDR3 reads TGTGCCAGCAGCCCGCGACAGGGGAGTCAGCCCCAGCATTTT. Its translation: CASSPRQGSQPQHF.